A selection of T cell receptor beta chains follows, all from one sample in a study of T-cell reconstitution after alpha-beta-depleted transplantation in children. TCRdb ran MiXCR on the PCR reads and lists one entry per CDR3 protein. The table has 500,000 to 750,000 distinct CDR3 sequences, 10% to 15% seen once. The sample was PBMCs, mostly from graft donor cells, taken 360 days after TCRalphabeta/CD19-depleted stem cell transplant. The receptor source for this set is a male patient younger than 18 who had a stem cell transplant for acute myeloid leukemia, so the T cells may come from the graft donor. The CDR3 runs from the conserved cysteine through the conserved F or W. A D gene is named only where the DNA matches it firmly. Size values are once, few and many counts, or a class for expanded clones, and some rows have none.

J gene	clone size	V gene	D gene	CDR3 protein	CDR3 DNA
TRBJ2-5	.	TRBV7-9	.	CASSWGAGETQYF	TGTGCCAGCAGCTGGGGGGCTGGGGAGACCCAGTACTTC
TRBJ2-1	many	TRBV5-1	TRBD2	CASSTPGTSGSSEQFF	TGCGCCAGCAGCACCCCCGGGACTAGCGGTTCGAGTGAGCAGTTCTTC
TRBJ2-3	few	TRBV18	TRBD2	CASSPRGLAPSTDTQYF	TGTGCCAGCTCACCACGGGGACTAGCGCCGAGCACAGATACGCAGTATTTT
TRBJ2-3	many	TRBV5-1	.	CASSLARGDTQYF	TGCGCCAGCAGCTTGGCCCGTGGAGATACGCAGTATTTT
TRBJ2-1	many	TRBV10-3	TRBD2	CAIQGTSVSSYNEQFF	TGTGCCATCCAGGGGACTAGCGTCAGCTCCTACAATGAGCAGTTCTTC
TRBJ2-7	few	TRBV7-2	TRBD1	CASSTTGVYEQYF	TGTGCCAGCAGCACGACAGGGGTCTACGAGCAGTACTTC
TRBJ2-3	.	TRBV29-1	.	CSVEQRARTDTQYF	TGCAGCGTAGAGCAGCGGGCTCGCACAGATACGCAGTATTTT
TRBJ2-7	.	TRBV6-2/TRBV6-3	.	CASSSPGRGAYEQYF	TGTGCCAGCAGTTCCCCGGGACGTGGAGCCTACGAGCAGTACTTC
TRBJ2-5	.	TRBV18	TRBD1	CASSPKDRGKETQYF	TGTGCCAGCTCACCGAAAGACAGGGGGAAGGAGACCCAGTACTTC
TRBJ2-7	few	TRBV11-2	.	CASSLDGAFEQYF	TGTGCCAGCAGCTTAGACGGGGCGTTCGAGCAGTACTTC
TRBJ2-7	.	TRBV7-9	.	CASSPTGFYEQYF	TGTGCCAGCAGCCCCACAGGGTTCTACGAGCAGTACTTC
TRBJ2-1	few	TRBV7-2	TRBD1	CASSHRLGQQIF	TGTGCCAGCAGCCACCGTTTGGGACAGCAAATCTTC
TRBJ2-7	many	TRBV6-2/TRBV6-3	TRBD2	CASSRGSTTGEQYF	TGTGCCAGCAGTCGCGGGAGCACGACGGGCGAGCAGTACTTC
TRBJ2-3	.	TRBV5-1	TRBD2	CASSSLTSGSTDTQYF	TGCGCCAGCAGCTCCCTGACTAGCGGAAGCACAGATACGCAGTATTTT
TRBJ2-5	.	TRBV27	TRBD1	CASSLVAGQGRETQYF	TGTGCCAGCAGTTTAGTTGCCGGACAGGGGAGGGAGACCCAGTACTTC
TRBJ2-7	.	TRBV11-2	TRBD2	CASSAHSPGPSGRSYEQYF	TGTGCCAGCAGCGCCCATTCCCCAGGTCCTAGCGGGCGTTCCTACGAGCAGTACTTC
TRBJ2-3	.	TRBV12-3/TRBV12-4	.	CASTEGLTDTQYF	TGTGCCAGCACCGAAGGGCTCACAGATACGCAGTATTTT